Below, 26 T cell receptor beta chains from the same sample are listed, as sequenced in a study of beta chain features in type 1 diabetes. Reverse transcription of all isolated RNA meant that expressed TCRB transcripts were sequenced. Sequenced by immunoSEQ multiplex PCR; TCRdb stores in-frame clones only, minus some. Of about 180,000 clones in the sample, approximately 8.1% were seen once. Their cognate antigens are unknown. Overall study findings and caveats: TCRB CDR3s were moderately but significantly shorter in Type 1 diabetes patients in all four CD4+ subsets.

The sequencing sample was made of central memory CD4+ T cells from blood. All receptors derive from a man between 18 and 35 years old with type 1 diabetes.

J is TRBJ2-4 and V is TRBV7-2; 11 bases are shared with TRBD2. J was trimmed by 3 bases and V by 1 base; bases with no gene match: 8. Germline CDR1 is SGHTA and CDR2 is FQGNSA. The CDR3 is made up of 18 amino acids. The CDR3 sequence: CASSLDWGSGRGKNIQYF. The CDR3 DNA sequence: TGTGCCAGCAGCTTAGATTGGGGTAGCGGGAGGGGCAAAAACATTCAGTACTTC.

The chain carries TRBV7-8 and TRBJ2-3, with 13 bases lining up with TRBD2. The CDR3 runs to 16 residues. The germline V gene encodes CDR1 SGHVS and CDR2 FQNEAQ. The trim removed 4 bases at V and 5 bases at J, leaving 6 bases unmatched. CDR3 DNA sequence: TGTGCCAGCAGCTCCGGACTAGCGGGAGTTAGAGATACGCAGTATTTT. Its translation: CASSSGLAGVRDTQYF.

The chain links TRBV7-6 to TRBJ2-5; D unclear. Per the germline V gene, CDR1 is SGHVS and CDR2 is FNYEAQ. Trimming cost V 0 bases and J 5 bases, with 10 bases left between them. The CDR3 runs 14 residues. The DNA of the CDR3 is TGTGCCAGCAGCTTAGCGGGCGCCCGGGAGACCCAGTACTTC. It encodes CASSLAGARETQYF. Combining the CDR3 with reference TRBV7-6 and TRBJ2-5 gives the whole variable domain GAGVSQSPRYKVTKRGQDVALRCDPISGHVSLYWYRQALGQGPEFLTYFNYEAQQDKSGLPNDRFSAERPEGSISTLTIQRTEQRDSAMYRCASSLAGARETQYFGPGTRLLVL.

This clone was picked up a small number of times. The J gene is TRBJ2-3, the V gene TRBV19, with D unresolved. The germline gives CDR1 LNHDA, CDR2 SQIVND (reference sequence). The CDR3 totals 15 residues. The V gene lost 3 bases and the J gene lost 0 bases, with 10 bases spanning the gap. CDR3 coding DNA: TGTGCCAGTAGTATCGTGAAGACTAGCACAGATACGCAGTATTTT. Translated: CASSIVKTSTDTQYF.

This sequence joins TRBV30 and TRBJ2-2, with 12 bases aligning to TRBD2. Trimming removed 3 bases from V and 7 bases from J; junction bases left unmatched: 9. In germline, CDR1 is GTSNPN, CDR2 SVGIG (reference sequence). The CDR3 spans 16 residues. CDR3 bases: TGTGCCTGGAGAGCCCCTAGCGGGAGGGCCGGCGGGGAGCTGTTTTTT. It specifies CAWRAPSGRAGGELFF.

This clone was observed a few times. V is TRBV7-9 and J is TRBJ1-2; no clear D. V was clipped by 5 bases and J by 1 base, with 17 bases between them. The CDR3 is 16 residues long. The germline V gene encodes CDR1 SEHNR and CDR2 FQNEAQ (reference sequence). CDR3 loop: CASSPSGSERNYGYTF. CDR3 DNA sequence: TGTGCCAGCAGCCCAAGCGGAAGCGAGCGTAACTATGGCTACACCTTC.

This clone was recorded a few times. Other DNA sequences in the sample encode the same CDR3. The gene calls are TRBV9 and TRBJ2-5; no clear D gene. Germline assignment: CDR1 SGDLS and CDR2 YYNGEE. The V end lost 0 bases, the J end lost 1 base, and 10 bases lay between the germline ends. This CDR3 has 15 amino acids. The CDR3 nucleotides read TGTGCCAGCAGCGTAGGGGCCATAGGCCAAGAGACCCAGTACTTC. It translates to CASSVGAIGQETQYF.

V and J are TRBV10-3 and TRBJ2-3; possible D gene TRBD1, 5 bases. The CDR3 spans 14 residues. V lost 6 bases, J lost 0 bases, and 10 bases lay in between. CDR1 and CDR2 (germline): ENHRY, SYGVKD. The CDR3 DNA reads as TGTGCCATCAGCCAGGGTAGGAGCACAGATACGCAGTATTTT. Its protein product is CAISQGRSTDTQYF.

This clone was recorded a few times. The chain is built from TRBV5-6 and TRBJ1-1; weak D call: TRBD1 (6 bases). V lost 3 bases, J lost 4 bases, and 13 bases lay in between. The CDR3 has 14 amino acids. CDR1 and CDR2 (germline): SGHDT, YYEEEE. CDR3 sequence reads: CASSWNTGRTEAFF. DNA of the CDR3: TGTGCCAGCAGCTGGAATACAGGGCGCACTGAAGCTTTCTTT.

The rearrangement joins TRBV2 to TRBJ2-3; maybe TRBD2 (5 bases). The CDR3 runs 13 residues. Looked up from germline, CDR1 is SNHLY and CDR2 is FYNNEI. Trimming cost V 6 bases and J 4 bases, with 11 bases left between them. In DNA form, the CDR3 reads TGTGCCAGCAGCCTTCCGGGATCAGATACGCAGTATTTT. Translation gives CASSLPGSDTQYF.

The chain is built from TRBV7-2 and TRBJ2-7, with 7 bases aligning to TRBD2. Germline lookup yields CDR1 SGHTA and CDR2 FQGNSA. This CDR3 spans 16 amino acids. V shed 3 bases and J 2 bases; nucleotides not matched to a gene: 10. The CDR3 is CASSLAPWGGAYEQYF. In nucleotides, the CDR3 is TGTGCCAGCAGCTTGGCCCCGTGGGGGGGGGCCTACGAGCAGTACTTC.

Only a few counts were recorded for this clone. V is TRBV5-4 and J is TRBJ2-7, with 7 bases fitting TRBD2. Unmatched junction bases numbered 11, after V lost 4 bases and J lost 4 bases. Germline V gene lookup returns CDR1 SGHNT and CDR2 YYREEE (reference sequence). This CDR3 spans 15 amino acids. In DNA form, the CDR3 reads TGTGCCAGCAGCCCCGGGACTAATCGGGGGTACGAGCAGTACTTC. Encoded protein: CASSPGTNRGYEQYF.

This clone was found a few times. The chain has TRBV4-1 and TRBJ2-7; TRBD1 aligns across 10 bases. V gave up 4 bases and J gave up 6 bases; unmatched junction bases: 6. The CDR3 is 14 amino acids. Germline CDR1 reads MGHRA; CDR2 reads YSYEKL. This chain's CDR3 is CASSPGTGDSEQYF. CDR3 bases: TGCGCCAGCAGCCCCGGGACAGGGGACTCCGAGCAGTACTTC.

This clone was recorded a few times. This chain connects TRBV5-4 to TRBJ2-1, with 7 bases that match TRBD2. CDR1 and CDR2 from the germline V gene are SGHNT and YYREEE (reference sequence). V was pared by 4 bases and J by 7 bases, with 5 bases of the junction left unmatched. The CDR3 runs 13 residues. The CDR3 DNA follows: TGTGCCAGCAGCGGCGGACTAGAGAATGAGCAGTTCTTC. Translating gives CASSGGLENEQFF.

The chain recombines TRBV19 with TRBJ2-1, with D possibly TRBD2 on 6 matching bases. V was cut by 9 bases and J by 7 bases, with 19 bases left in between. The CDR3 runs to 14 residues. CDR1 LNHDA and CDR2 SQIVND come from the germline V gene (reference sequence). The CDR3 reads CASRIAVSGNEQFF. For the CDR3, the DNA is TGTGCCAGCAGAATAGCGGTAAGCGGGAATGAGCAGTTCTTC.

The chain has TRBV10-3 and TRBJ2-5; 9 bases are shared with TRBD1. V gave up 10 bases and J gave up 4 bases; unmatched junction bases: 13. From germline, CDR1 is ENHRY and CDR2 SYGVKD. This CDR3 comprises 15 residues. CDR3: CATNPGTGRRETQYF. The CDR3 DNA sequence: TGTGCCACCAACCCAGGGACAGGGCGGAGAGAGACCCAGTACTTC.

The table lists this clone with many counts. This chain joins TRBV4-3 and TRBJ2-5; 7 nucleotides agree with TRBD1. The CDR3 has 18 amino acids. Germline V lookup: CDR1 LGHNA, CDR2 YSLEER. With 1 base clipped from V and 0 bases from J, the junction kept 11 bases outside the gene matches. CDR3 coding DNA: TGCGCCAGCAGCCAAGCCGAAACAGGGGTCTCGTACCAAGAGACCCAGTACTTC. Translating it yields CASSQAETGVSYQETQYF.

In its sample, this clone was seen a few times. The chain carries TRBV28 and TRBJ1-1; D gene ambiguous. The V and J ends lost 4 bases and 4 bases respectively, with 13 bases between them. The CDR3 is made up of 14 amino acids. Per germline, CDR1 MDHEN and CDR2 SYDVKM. CDR3 residues: CASSSPTSSTEAFF. CDR3 coding DNA: TGTGCCAGCAGTTCCCCAACTAGTAGCACTGAAGCTTTCTTT.

The chain combines TRBV11-2 with TRBJ2-5; D gene unclear. The length of the CDR3 is 11 residues. V lost 5 bases to trimming and J lost 4 bases, with 5 bases between them. Germline V gene data show CDR1 as SGHAT and CDR2 as FQNNGV. CDR3 in amino acids: CASSPRETQYF. CDR3 nucleotides: TGTGCCAGCAGCCCTAGAGAGACCCAGTACTTC.

This clone occurred a few times. The chain joins TRBV7-9 to TRBJ2-1, with 9 bases that match TRBD1. Germline-derived CDR1 and CDR2 are SEHNR and FQNEAQ (reference sequence). The V gene end was trimmed by 5 bases and the J gene end by 5 bases; junction bases not matched to a gene: 16. The CDR3 runs 18 residues. CDR3: CASSPRLTGTGYHNEQFF. DNA for the CDR3: TGTGCCAGCAGCCCCAGATTAACCGGGACAGGGTACCACAATGAGCAGTTCTTC.

The chain links TRBV18 to TRBJ2-7; D perhaps matches TRBD1 (5 bases). Germline V gene data show CDR1 as KGHSH and CDR2 as LQKENI. V was trimmed by 0 bases and J by 2 bases, leaving 8 bases between them. The CDR3 consists of 14 residues. The CDR3 region is CASSPPLGAYEQYF. CDR3 sequence (DNA): TGTGCCAGCTCACCACCGTTAGGGGCCTACGAGCAGTACTTC.

The chain links TRBV7-8 to TRBJ2-7; 9 bases are a match to TRBD1. Per the germline V gene, CDR1 is SGHVS and CDR2 is FQNEAQ. The CDR3 spans 14 residues. J lost 5 bases, V lost 5 bases, and 7 bases had no gene match. The CDR3 sequence is CASSLRDRANEQYF. The CDR3 nucleotides read TGTGCCAGCAGCCTCCGGGACAGGGCAAACGAGCAGTACTTC. Based on the CDR3 plus reference TRBV7-8 and TRBJ2-7, the full variable domain is GAGVSQSPRYKVAKRGQDVALRCDPISGHVSLFWYQQALGQGPEFLTYFQNEAQLDKSGLPSDRFFAERPEGSVSTLKIQRTQQEDSAVYLCASSLRDRANEQYFGPGTRLTVT.

This clone has more than one count but fewer than ten. The CDR3 bases are TGTGCCAGCAGCTCGCGGGATCGGGCGGAGACCCAGTACTTC. Its protein product is CASSSRDRAETQYF. The chain couples TRBV11-3 to TRBJ2-5, with D possibly being TRBD2 (6 bases). CDR3 size: 14 residues. Trimming stripped 4 bases from V and 5 bases from J, with 14 bases between. Germline V CDR1 and CDR2: SGHNT, YENEEA.

Only a few counts were recorded for this clone. This chain uses TRBV11-2 with TRBJ2-7, with D perhaps TRBD1 (6 bases). Germline CDR1 is SGHAT and CDR2 is FQNNGV. The CDR3 sequence is 15 residues long. The V end lost 0 bases, the J end lost 0 bases, and 9 bases lay between the germline ends. Here the CDR3 reads CASSLERGTSYEQYF. CDR3 DNA: TGTGCCAGCAGCTTAGAGAGGGGGACCTCCTACGAGCAGTACTTC. The full variable domain, with the rest looked up from reference TRBV11-2 and TRBJ2-7, is EAGVAQSPRYKIIEKRQSVAFWCNPISGHATLYWYQQILGQGPKLLIQFQNNGVVDDSQLPKDRFSAERLKGVDSTLKIQPAKLEDSAVYLCASSLERGTSYEQYFGPGTRLTVT.

This clone was detected a few times. The chain couples TRBV11-2 to TRBJ2-1; D is perhaps TRBD1 (5 bases). With 5 bases removed from V and 7 bases from J, the gap between germline ends came to 15 bases. CDR1 is SGHAT and CDR2 is FQNNGV in the germline V gene. The CDR3 contains 14 residues. The CDR3, as DNA: TGTGCCAGCAGCCCAACCCCAGGGATGAATGAGCAGTTCTTC. It translates to CASSPTPGMNEQFF.

This chain connects TRBV7-2 to TRBJ2-1, with 12 bases aligning to TRBD2. J gave up 7 bases and V 4 bases, and 8 bases lay outside the gene matches. Germline V gene data show CDR1 as SGHTA and CDR2 as FQGNSA. This CDR3 has 16 residues. As DNA, the CDR3 is TGTGCCAGCAGCTCCCAGACTAGCGGGAGCTTAAATGAGCAGTTCTTC. Its protein is CASSSQTSGSLNEQFF. Based on the CDR3 plus reference TRBV7-2 and TRBJ2-1, the full variable domain is GAGVSQSPSNKVTEKGKDVELRCDPISGHTALYWYRQSLGQGLEFLIYFQGNSAPDKSGLPSDRFSAERTGGSVSTLTIQRTQQEDSAVYLCASSSQTSGSLNEQFFGPGTRLTVL.